Sequencing of this T cell receptor beta chain was carried out in a study of cytomegalovirus exposure and HLA in healthy donors. Germline V gene sequence: CDR1 SQVTM, CDR2 ANQGSEA. Between the trimmed V and J ends, which lost 7 bases and 1 base, there was a span of 4 bases. This CDR3 has 10 amino acids. The PCR contained 60 Vbeta and 13 Jbeta primers. Sequencing was performed with immunoSEQ multiplex PCR; in TCRdb, only in-frame clones are kept and a portion is missing. The sample contains 150,000 to 160,000 clones, 80% of which appear only once. The rearrangement uses TRBV29-1 and TRBJ1-1; D is unresolved. This clonotype was sampled from a woman between 35 and 50 years old in good health and CMV-seropositive. The sample comprised PBMCs. The DNA for the CDR3 is TGCAGCGCCCGGAACACTGAAGCTTTCTTT. Translated, it gives CSARNTEAFF.